Many counts were recorded for the clone carrying this T cell receptor (beta chain). Its antigen is as yet unknown. This specimen belongs to a study of T cells in Graves' hyperthyroidism and ophthalmopathy. Amplification yielded TCR beta CDR3 regions, with RNA transcripts as the source. The primer set for the first-round RT-PCR of the TCR CDR3 was HTBI. Via MiXCR, TCRdb re-called the multiplex PCR reads, giving one row per CDR3 protein. The table shows around 660,000 distinct CDR3 sequences, with less than 45% occurring only once. Study-level points and caveats: Blood shared most expanded thyroid clonotypes above 0.001.

V was pared by 4 bases and J by 2 bases, with 5 bases of the junction left unmatched. CDR1 SQVTM and CDR2 ANQGSEA come from the germline V gene. This CDR3 has 14 residues. The J gene is TRBJ1-5, the V gene TRBV29-1; 7 bases align to TRBD1. The receptor was isolated from an adult man with Graves' disease, either hyperthyroidism or ophthalmopathy (not recorded which). The specimen sequenced was peripheral blood or thyroid tissue (not recorded which). CDR3 nucleotides: TGCAGCGTTGCAGGGGGTGTTGGCAATCAGCCCCAGCATTTT. Its protein product is CSVAGGVGNQPQHF.